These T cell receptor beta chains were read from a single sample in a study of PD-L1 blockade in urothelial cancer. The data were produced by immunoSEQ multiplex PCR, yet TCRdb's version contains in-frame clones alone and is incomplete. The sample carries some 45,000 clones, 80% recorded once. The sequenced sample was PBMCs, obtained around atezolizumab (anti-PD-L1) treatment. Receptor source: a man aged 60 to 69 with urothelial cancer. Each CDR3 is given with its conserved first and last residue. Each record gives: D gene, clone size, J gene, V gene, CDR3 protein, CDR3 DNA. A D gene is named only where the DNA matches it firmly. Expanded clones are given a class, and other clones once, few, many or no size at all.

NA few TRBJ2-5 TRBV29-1 CSVVRGIRETQYF TGCAGCGTCGTACGGGGAATCCGAGAGACCCAGTACTTC
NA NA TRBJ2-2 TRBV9 CASSGNRNTGELFF TGTGCCAGCAGCGGAAACAGGAACACCGGGGAGCTGTTTTTT
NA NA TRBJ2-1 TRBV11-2 CASSTIQLAHGEQFF TGTGCCAGCAGCACCATCCAACTAGCCCATGGGGAGCAGTTCTTC
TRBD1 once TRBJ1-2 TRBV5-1 CASSTGTGYGYTF TGCGCCAGCAGCACCGGGACAGGGTATGGCTACACCTTC
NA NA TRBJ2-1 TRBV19 CASSIEAASSYNEQFF TGTGCCAGTAGTATAGAAGCTGCGAGCTCCTACAATGAGCAGTTCTTC
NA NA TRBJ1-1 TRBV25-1 CASSRSKRNTEAFF TGTGCCAGCAGCCGCTCTAAGAGGAACACTGAAGCTTTCTTT
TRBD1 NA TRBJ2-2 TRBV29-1 CSVGQGGFAGELFF TGCAGCGTTGGACAGGGGGGTTTTGCCGGGGAGCTGTTTTTT
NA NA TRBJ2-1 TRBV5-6 CASRVEGVSNEQFF TGTGCCAGCAGGGTGGAGGGTGTGAGTAATGAGCAGTTCTTC
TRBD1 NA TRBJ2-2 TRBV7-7 CASRTGTANTGELFF TGTGCTAGCAGAACCGGGACAGCGAACACCGGGGAGCTGTTTTTT
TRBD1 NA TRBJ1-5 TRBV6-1 CASSEVGTGARLGAINQPQHF TGTGCCAGCAGTGAAGTTGGGACAGGGGCCCGCCTGGGGGCAATCAATCAGCCCCAGCATTTT
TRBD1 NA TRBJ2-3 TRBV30 CAWGQGIQYPQYF TGTGCCTGGGGACAGGGGATACAGTACCCGCAGTATTTT
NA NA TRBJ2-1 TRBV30 CAWSGRTRMDEQFF TGTGCCTGGAGTGGCCGAACTCGAATGGATGAGCAGTTCTTC
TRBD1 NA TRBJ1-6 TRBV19 CASSTGGYNSPLHF TGTGCCAGTAGTACAGGGGGCTATAATTCACCCCTCCACTTT